The 6 T cell receptor beta chains in this list originate from one sample, sequenced in a study of blood T cell repertoires in COVID-19. Clones were sequenced by immunoSEQ multiplex PCR, and TCRdb holds only the in-frame ones, with some missing. The repertoire has about 35,000 clones, 87% of them found once; the top ten carry about 9.4%. The sequenced material came from peripheral blood. The receptors come from a man older than 75 with active COVID-19.

The rearrangement links TRBV2 to TRBJ1-2; D is unresolved. Germline V gives CDR1 SNHLY, CDR2 FYNNEI. The V and J ends lost 4 bases and 1 base respectively, with 10 bases between them. The CDR3 is 14 amino acids. CDR3 protein: CASSVGRNNYGYTF. The CDR3 nucleotides are TGTGCCAGCAGTGTGGGCAGAAATAACTATGGCTACACCTTC.

J is TRBJ1-1 and V is TRBV7-6; TRBD1 matches at 7 bases. This CDR3 has 15 amino acids. V shed 6 bases and J 1 base; nucleotides not matched to a gene: 8. Germline CDR1 is SGHVS and CDR2 is FNYEAQ. The CDR3 DNA sequence: TGTGCCAGCAGACGCGACAGGGCTGGGAACACTGAAGCTTTCTTT. Translating it yields CASRRDRAGNTEAFF.

The chain joins TRBV6-5 to TRBJ2-3, with 14 bases aligning to TRBD2. The V and J ends lost 4 bases and 5 bases, in that order; junction bases with no gene match: 5. Germline V gene sequence: CDR1 MNHEY, CDR2 SVGAGI. This CDR3 has 16 residues. The DNA of the CDR3 is TGTGCCAGCAGTTGGGGGACTAGCGGGAGATTAGATACGCAGTATTTT. Residues: CASSWGTSGRLDTQYF.

The chain recombines TRBV27 with TRBJ2-6; D remains unclear. Germline CDR1 reads MNHEY; CDR2 reads SMNVEV (reference sequence). The CDR3 extends over 16 amino acids. Trimming took 5 bases from V and 1 from J, leaving 12 bases between them. CDR3 DNA sequence: TGTGCCAGCAGTGCCCGAGGTGGGTCTGGGGCCAACGTCCTGACTTTC. Translation gives CASSARGGSGANVLTF.

This clone was observed a handful of times. V gene TRBV7-9 combines with J gene TRBJ2-2; D unclear. Germline V gene lookup returns CDR1 SEHNR and CDR2 FQNEAQ (reference sequence). The CDR3 loop spans 13 amino acids. Between the trimmed V and J ends, which lost 1 base and 8 bases, there was a span of 8 bases. The CDR3 here is CASSLVKQGELFF. In DNA form, the CDR3 reads TGTGCCAGCAGCTTAGTCAAGCAAGGGGAGCTGTTTTTT.

J is TRBJ2-5 and V is TRBV7-2; 7 bases are a match to TRBD2. The ends lost 2 bases at V and 2 bases at J; junction bases unmatched: 8. From germline, CDR1 is SGHTA and CDR2 FQGNSA. The length of the CDR3 is 16 residues. DNA for the CDR3: TGTGCCAGCAGCTTAACCCCGGGGAGGGCGCAAGAGACCCAGTACTTC. Translated: CASSLTPGRAQETQYF.